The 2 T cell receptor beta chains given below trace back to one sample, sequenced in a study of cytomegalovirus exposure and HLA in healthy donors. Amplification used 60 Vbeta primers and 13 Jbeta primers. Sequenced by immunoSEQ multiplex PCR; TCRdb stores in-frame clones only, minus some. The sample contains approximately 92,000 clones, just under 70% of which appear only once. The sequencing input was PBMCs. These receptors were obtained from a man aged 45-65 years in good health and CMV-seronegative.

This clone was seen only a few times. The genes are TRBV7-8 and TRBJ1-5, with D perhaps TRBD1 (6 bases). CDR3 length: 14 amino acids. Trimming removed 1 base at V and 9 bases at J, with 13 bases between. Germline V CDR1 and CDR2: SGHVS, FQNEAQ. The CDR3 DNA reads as TGTGCCAGCAGCTTAGACAGGGCAGAAAGGCCCCAGCATTTT. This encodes CASSLDRAERPQHF.

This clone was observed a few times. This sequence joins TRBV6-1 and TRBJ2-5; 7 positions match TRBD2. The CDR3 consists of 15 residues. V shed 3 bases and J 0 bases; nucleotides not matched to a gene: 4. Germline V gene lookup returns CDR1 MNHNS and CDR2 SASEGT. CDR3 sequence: CASSEPGLHQETQYF. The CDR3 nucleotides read TGTGCCAGCAGTGAGCCGGGACTACACCAAGAGACCCAGTACTTC.